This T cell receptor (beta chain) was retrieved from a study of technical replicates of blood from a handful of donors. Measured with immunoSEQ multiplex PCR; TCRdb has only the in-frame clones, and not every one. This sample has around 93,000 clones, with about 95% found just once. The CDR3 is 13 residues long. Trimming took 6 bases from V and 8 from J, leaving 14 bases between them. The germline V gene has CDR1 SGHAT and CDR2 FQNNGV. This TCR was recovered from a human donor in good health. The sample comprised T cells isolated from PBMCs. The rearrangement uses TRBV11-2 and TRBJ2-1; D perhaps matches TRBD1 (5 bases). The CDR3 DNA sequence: TGTGCCAGCAGTTCTAAGGGGCGGTATGAGCAGTTCTTC. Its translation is CASSSKGRYEQFF.